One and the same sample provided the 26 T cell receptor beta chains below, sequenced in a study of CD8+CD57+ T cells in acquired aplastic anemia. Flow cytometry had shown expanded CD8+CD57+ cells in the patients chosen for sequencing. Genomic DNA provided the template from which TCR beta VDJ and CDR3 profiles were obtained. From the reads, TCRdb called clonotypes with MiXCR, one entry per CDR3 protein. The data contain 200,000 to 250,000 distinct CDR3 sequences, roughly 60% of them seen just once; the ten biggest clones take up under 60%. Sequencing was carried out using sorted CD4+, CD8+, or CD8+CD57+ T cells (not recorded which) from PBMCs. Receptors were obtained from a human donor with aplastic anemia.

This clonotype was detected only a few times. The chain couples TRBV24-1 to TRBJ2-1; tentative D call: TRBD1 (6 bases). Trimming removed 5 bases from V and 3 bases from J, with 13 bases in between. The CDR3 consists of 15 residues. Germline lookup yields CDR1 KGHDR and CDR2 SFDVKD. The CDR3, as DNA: TGTGCCACCAGTGGGGGGCTGGACGGCTACAATGAGCAGTTCTTC. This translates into CATSGGLDGYNEQFF.

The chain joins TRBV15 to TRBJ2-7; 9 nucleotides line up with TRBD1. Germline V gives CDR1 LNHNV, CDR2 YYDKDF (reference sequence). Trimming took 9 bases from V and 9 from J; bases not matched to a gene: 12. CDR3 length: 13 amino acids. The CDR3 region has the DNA TGTGCCACGGCCGGGACAGGGTCTAGTGGGCAGTACTTC. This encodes CATAGTGSSGQYF.

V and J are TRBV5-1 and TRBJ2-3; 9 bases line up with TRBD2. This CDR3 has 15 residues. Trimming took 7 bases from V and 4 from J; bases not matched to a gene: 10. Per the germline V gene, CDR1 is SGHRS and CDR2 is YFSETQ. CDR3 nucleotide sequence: TGCGCCAGCGAGCCTAGCGGGGCTAAGTCAGATACGCAGTATTTT. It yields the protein CASEPSGAKSDTQYF.

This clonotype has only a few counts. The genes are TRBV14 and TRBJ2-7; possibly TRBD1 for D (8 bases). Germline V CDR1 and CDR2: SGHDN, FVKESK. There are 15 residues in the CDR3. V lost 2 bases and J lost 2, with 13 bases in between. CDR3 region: CASSQRTGRAYEQYF. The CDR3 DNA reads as TGTGCCAGCAGCCAACGGACAGGGAGGGCCTACGAGCAGTACTTC.

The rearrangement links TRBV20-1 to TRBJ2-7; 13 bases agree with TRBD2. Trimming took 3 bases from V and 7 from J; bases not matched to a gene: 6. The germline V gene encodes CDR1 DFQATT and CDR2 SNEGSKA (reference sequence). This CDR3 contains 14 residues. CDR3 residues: CSARPGLAGSEQYF. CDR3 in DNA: TGCAGTGCTAGGCCGGGACTAGCGGGGAGTGAGCAGTACTTC.

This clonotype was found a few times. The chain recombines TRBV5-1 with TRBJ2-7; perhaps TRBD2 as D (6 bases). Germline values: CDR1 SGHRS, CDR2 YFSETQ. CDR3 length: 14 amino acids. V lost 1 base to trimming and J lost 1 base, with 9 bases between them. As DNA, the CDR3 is TGCGCCAGCAGCTTGCGGGGGACGTCCTACGAGCAGTACTTC. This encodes CASSLRGTSYEQYF.

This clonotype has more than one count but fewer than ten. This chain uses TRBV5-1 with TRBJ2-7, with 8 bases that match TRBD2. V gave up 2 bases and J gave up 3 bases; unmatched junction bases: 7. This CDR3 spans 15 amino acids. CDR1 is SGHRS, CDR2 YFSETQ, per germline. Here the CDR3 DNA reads TGCGCCAGCAGCTTTTGGTCGAGCGGGAGCTACGAGCAGTACTTC. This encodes CASSFWSSGSYEQYF.

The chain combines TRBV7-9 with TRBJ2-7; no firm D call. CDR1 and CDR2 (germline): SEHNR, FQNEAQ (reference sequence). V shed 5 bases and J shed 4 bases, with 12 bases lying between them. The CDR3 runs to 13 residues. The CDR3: CASSLEEHYEQYF. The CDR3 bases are TGTGCCAGCAGCCTCGAGGAGCATTACGAGCAGTACTTC.

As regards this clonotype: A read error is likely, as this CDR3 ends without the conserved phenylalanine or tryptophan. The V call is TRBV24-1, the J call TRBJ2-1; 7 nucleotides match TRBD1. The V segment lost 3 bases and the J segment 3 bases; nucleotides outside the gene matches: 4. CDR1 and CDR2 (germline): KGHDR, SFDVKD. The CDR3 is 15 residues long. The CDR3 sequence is CATSDRDSSYNEQFL. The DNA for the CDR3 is TGTGCCACCAGTGATAGGGACAGCAGCTACAATGAGCAGTTCCTC.

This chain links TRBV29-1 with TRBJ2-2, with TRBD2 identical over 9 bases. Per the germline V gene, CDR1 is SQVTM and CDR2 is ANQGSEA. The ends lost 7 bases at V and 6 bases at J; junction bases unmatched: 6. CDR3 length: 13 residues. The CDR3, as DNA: TGCAGCGGACTACGCGGGAGGGCCGGGGAGCTGTTTTTT. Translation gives CSGLRGRAGELFF.

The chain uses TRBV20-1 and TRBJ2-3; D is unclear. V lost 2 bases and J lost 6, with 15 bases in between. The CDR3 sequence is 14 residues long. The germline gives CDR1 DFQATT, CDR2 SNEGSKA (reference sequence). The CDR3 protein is CSARPLVVTDTQYF. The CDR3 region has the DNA TGCAGTGCTAGACCGCTAGTAGTAACGGATACGCAGTATTTT.

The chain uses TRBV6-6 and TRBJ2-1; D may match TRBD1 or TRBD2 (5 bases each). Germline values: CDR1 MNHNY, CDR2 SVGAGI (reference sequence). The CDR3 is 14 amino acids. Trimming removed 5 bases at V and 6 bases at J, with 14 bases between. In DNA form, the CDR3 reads TGTGCCAGCAGTGGGACCGTGGGGAGCAATGAGCAGTTCTTC. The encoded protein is CASSGTVGSNEQFF.

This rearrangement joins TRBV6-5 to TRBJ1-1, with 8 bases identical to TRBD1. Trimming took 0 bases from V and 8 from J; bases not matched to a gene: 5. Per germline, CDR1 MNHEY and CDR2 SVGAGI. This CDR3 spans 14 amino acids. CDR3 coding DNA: TGTGCCAGCAGTTACTCGGCAGGGGGCGGAGAAGCTTTCTTT. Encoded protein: CASSYSAGGGEAFF.

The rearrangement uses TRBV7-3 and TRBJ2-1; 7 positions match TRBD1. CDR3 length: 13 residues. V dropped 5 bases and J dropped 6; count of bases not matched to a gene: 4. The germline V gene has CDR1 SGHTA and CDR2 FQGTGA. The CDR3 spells CASSTDRVNEQFF. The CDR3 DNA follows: TGTGCCAGCAGCACAGACAGGGTCAATGAGCAGTTCTTC.

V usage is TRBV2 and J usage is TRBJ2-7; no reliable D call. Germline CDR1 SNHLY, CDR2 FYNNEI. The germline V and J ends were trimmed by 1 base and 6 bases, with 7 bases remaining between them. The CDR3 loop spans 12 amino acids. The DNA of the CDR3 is TGTGCCAGCAGTGAAGTGGGATTCGAGCAGTACTTC. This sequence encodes CASSEVGFEQYF.

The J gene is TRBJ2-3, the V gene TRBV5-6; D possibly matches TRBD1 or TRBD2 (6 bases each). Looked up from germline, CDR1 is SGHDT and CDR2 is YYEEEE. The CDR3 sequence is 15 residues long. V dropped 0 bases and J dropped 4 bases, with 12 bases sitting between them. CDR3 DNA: TGTGCCAGCAGCTTGGGGGGGCGGGGTGCAGATACGCAGTATTTT. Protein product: CASSLGGRGADTQYF.

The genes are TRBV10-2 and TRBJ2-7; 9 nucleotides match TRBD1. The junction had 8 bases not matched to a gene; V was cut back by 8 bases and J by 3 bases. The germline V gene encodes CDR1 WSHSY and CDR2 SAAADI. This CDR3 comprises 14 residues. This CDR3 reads CASGASDRGYEQYF. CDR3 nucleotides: TGCGCCAGCGGTGCCTCGGACAGGGGCTACGAGCAGTACTTC.

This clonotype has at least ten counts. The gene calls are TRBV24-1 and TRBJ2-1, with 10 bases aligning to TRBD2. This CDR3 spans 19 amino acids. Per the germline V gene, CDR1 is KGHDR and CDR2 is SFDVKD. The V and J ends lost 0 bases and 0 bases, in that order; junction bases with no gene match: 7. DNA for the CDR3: TGTGCCACCAGTGATTTGGTCCCGGAGCGGGAGGGCTCCTACAATGAGCAGTTCTTC. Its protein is CATSDLVPEREGSYNEQFF.

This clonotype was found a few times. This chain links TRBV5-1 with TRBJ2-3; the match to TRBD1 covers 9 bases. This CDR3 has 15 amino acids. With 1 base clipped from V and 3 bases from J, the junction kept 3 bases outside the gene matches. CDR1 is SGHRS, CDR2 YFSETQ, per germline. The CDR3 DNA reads TGCGCCAGCAGCTTGCGAGGACAGGGGACAGATACGCAGTATTTT. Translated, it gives CASSLRGQGTDTQYF.

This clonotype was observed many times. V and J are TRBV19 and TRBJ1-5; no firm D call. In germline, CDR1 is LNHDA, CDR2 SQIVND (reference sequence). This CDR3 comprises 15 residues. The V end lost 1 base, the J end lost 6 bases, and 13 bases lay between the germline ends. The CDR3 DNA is TGTGCCAGTAGTATAGGCCCCGCTGCGGGTCAGCCCCAGCATTTT. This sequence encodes CASSIGPAAGQPQHF.

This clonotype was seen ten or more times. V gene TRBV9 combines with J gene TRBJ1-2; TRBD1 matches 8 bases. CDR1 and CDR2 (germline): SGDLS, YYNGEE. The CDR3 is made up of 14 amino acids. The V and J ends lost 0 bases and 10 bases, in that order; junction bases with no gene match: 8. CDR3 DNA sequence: TGTGCCAGCAGCGTAGTAGGGACAGGCAACTACTACACCTTC. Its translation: CASSVVGTGNYYTF.

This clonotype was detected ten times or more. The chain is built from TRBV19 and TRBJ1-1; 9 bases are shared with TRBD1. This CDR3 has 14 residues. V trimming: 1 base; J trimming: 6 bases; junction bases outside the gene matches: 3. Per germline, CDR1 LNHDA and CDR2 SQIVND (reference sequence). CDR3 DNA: TGTGCCAGTAGTATAGTGACAGGGGGGGCTGAAGCTTTCTTT. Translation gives CASSIVTGGAEAFF.

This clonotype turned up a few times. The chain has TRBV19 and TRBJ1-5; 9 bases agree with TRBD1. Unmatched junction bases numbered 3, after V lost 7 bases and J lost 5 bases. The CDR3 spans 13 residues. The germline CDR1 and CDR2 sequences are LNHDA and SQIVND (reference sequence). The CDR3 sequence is CASTGQGYQPQHF. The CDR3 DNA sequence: TGTGCCAGTACGGGACAGGGCTATCAGCCCCAGCATTTT.

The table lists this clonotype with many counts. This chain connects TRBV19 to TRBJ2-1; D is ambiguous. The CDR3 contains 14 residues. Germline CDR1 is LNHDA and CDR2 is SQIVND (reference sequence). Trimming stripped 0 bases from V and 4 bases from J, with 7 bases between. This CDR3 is CASSIDSIYNEQFF. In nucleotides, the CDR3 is TGTGCCAGTAGTATAGATAGTATTTACAATGAGCAGTTCTTC.

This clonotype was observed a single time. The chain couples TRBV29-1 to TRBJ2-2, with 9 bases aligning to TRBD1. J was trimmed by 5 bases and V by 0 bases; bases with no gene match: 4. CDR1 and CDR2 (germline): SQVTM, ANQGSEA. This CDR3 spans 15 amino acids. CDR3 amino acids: CSVEDGGTGTGELFF. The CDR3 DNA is TGCAGCGTTGAAGATGGTGGGACAGGGACCGGGGAGCTGTTTTTT.

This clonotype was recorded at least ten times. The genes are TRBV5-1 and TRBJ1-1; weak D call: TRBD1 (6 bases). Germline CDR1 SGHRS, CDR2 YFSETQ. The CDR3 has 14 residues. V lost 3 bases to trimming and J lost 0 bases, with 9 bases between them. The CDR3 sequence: CASSSGQMNTEAFF. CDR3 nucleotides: TGCGCCAGCAGCTCGGGACAAATGAACACTGAAGCTTTCTTT. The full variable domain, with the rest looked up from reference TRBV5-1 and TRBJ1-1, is KAGVTQTPRYLIKTRGQQVTLSCSPISGHRSVSWYQQTPGQGLQFLFEYFSETQRNKGNFPGRFSGRQFSNSRSEMNVSTLELGDSALYLCASSSGQMNTEAFFGQGTRLTVV.